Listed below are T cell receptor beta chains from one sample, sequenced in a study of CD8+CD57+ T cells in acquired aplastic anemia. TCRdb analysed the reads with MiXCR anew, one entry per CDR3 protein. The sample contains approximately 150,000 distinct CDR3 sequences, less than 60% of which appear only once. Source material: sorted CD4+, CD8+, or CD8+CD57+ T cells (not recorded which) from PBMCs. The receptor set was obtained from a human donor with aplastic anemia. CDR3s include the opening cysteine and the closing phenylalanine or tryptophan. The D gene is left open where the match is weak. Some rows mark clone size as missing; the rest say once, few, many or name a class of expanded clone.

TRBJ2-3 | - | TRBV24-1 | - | TGTGCCCCGGGGGCAAGCACAGATACGCGGTATTTT | CAPGASTDTRYF
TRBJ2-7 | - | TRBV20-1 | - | TGCAGTGCTAGAGATCGGGACACAGCCTACGAGCAGTACTTC | CSARDRDTAYEQYF
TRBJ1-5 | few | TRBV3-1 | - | TGTGCCAGCAGCCAACGTGACAGAAATCAGCCCCAGCATTTT | CASSQRDRNQPQHF
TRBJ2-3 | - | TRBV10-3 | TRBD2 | TGTGCCACTGGTGGGGGGGGCACAGATACGCAGTATTTT | CATGGGGTDTQYF
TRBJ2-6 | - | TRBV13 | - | TGTGCCAGCAGCAACATTCGAGGGGCCAACGTCCTGACTTTC | CASSNIRGANVLTF
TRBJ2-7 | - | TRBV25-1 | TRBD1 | TGTGCCAGCAGAACCGACAGGGGGCTTCAGCCCCAGCAGTACTTC | CASRTDRGLQPQQYF
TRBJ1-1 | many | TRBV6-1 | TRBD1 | TGTGCCAGCAGTGTCCGGACAGGGGAGAACACTGAAGCTTTCTTT | CASSVRTGENTEAFF
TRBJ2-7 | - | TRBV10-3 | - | TGTGCCATCAGTGACGCCCGGACACCTACCTACGAGCAGTACTTC | CAISDARTPTYEQYF
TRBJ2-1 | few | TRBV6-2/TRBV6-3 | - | TGTGTCAGCAGTTACACGGGAAGGGAAGACAATGAGCAGTTCTTC | CVSSYTGREDNEQFF
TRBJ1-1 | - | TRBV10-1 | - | TGCGCCAGCACCCGAACCGAGGGGTCTGAAGCTTTCTTT | CASTRTEGSEAFF
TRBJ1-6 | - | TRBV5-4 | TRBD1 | TGTGCCAGCAGCTTGTATCAGGGGGTTGGTAATTCACCCCTCCACTTT | CASSLYQGVGNSPLHF
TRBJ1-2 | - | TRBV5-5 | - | TGTGCCAGCAGCTTGGCTCTGGGTAGTCGCTATGGCTACACCTTC | CASSLALGSRYGYTF
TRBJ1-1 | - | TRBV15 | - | TGTGCCACCAGCAGGGGACCTGGGGTCACTGAAGCTTTCTTT | CATSRGPGVTEAFF
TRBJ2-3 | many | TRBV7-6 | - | TGTGCCAGCAGCTCGGCCGGTGGTCGCACAGATACGCAGTATTTT | CASSSAGGRTDTQYF
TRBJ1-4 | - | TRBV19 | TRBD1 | TGTGCCAGTCCGGGACAGGGGTATGAAAAACTGTTTTTT | CASPGQGYEKLFF
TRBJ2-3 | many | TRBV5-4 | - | TGTGCCAGCAGGGCCAGCACTAAAGATACGCAGTATTTT | CASRASTKDTQYF
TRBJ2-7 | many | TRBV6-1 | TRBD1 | TGTGCCACCTCAGGGGGTCCCCTTTCGGGGCAGTACTTC | CATSGGPLSGQYF
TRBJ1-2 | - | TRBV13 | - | TGTGCCAGCAGCTTAAGTCCCGGGACTAATGGCTACACCTTC | CASSLSPGTNGYTF
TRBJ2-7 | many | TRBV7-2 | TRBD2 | TGTGCCAGCAGCTTAGGACTAGCGGGGACGCTTCCCTACGAGCAGTACTTC | CASSLGLAGTLPYEQYF
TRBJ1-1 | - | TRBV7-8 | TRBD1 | TGTGCCACGACCGGACAGGGAAACACTGAAGCTTTCTTT | CATTGQGNTEAFF
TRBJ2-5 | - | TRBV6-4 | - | TGTGCCAGCAGTGGGCACAGGAAAGAGACCCAGTACTTC | CASSGHRKETQYF
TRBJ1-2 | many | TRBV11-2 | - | TGTGCCAGCAGCCCAGGGGTCGGCTACACCTTC | CASSPGVGYTF
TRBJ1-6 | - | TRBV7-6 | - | TGTGCCAGCAGCTTAGCGGTAATTAATTCACCCCTCCACTTT | CASSLAVINSPLHF
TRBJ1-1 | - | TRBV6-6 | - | TGCGCCAGCAGGCCCGCTACAAGGGTGGCCACTGAAGCTTTCTTT | CASRPATRVATEAFF
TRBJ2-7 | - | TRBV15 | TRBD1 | TGTGCCAGCAGTCCCCGGGACAGGTTGAGGAACGAGCAGTACTTC | CASSPRDRLRNEQYF
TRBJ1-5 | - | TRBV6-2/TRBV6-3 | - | TGTGCCAGCAGTTACGGGGGCTCTGGCAATCAGCCCCAGCATTTT | CASSYGGSGNQPQHF
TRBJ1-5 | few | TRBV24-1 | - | TGTGCCACCAGTACCCAGGGAAATCAGCCCCAGCATTTT | CATSTQGNQPQHF
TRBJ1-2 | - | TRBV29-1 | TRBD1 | TGCAGCGTTGAAGGCAGGGGACAGGGGCGGGACTATGGCTACACCTTC | CSVEGRGQGRDYGYTF
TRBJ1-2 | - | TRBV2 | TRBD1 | TGTGCCAGCAGTGACCAGGGACAGGGGGATGGCTACACCTTC | CASSDQGQGDGYTF
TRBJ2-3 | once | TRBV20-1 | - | TGCAGTGCTAGAGACGGAATCAGTAACGCAGATACGCAGTATTTT | CSARDGISNADTQYF
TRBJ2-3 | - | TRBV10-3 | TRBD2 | TGTGCCGTAGGTGGGGGGGGCACAGATACGCAGTATTTT | CAVGGGGTDTQYF
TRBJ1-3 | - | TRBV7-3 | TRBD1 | TGTGCCAGCAGCTTAAGGGTGACCGGGACAGGCGTCTCTGGAAACACCATATATTTT | CASSLRVTGTGVSGNTIYF
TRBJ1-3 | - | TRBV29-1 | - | TGCAGCGTTGAGATGTGGGATGGAAGCACCATATATTTT | CSVEMWDGSTIYF